This T cell receptor (beta chain) was captured in a study of T cell responses to AZD1222 COVID-19 vaccine. Notes on the study in general: The study sampled repertoires only after the peak T cell response.

As regards this clone: Antigen unknown.

Germline V gene sequence: CDR1 WNHNN, CDR2 SYGVQD (reference sequence). CDR3 length: 13 amino acids. Trimming removed 2 bases from V and 8 bases from J, with 12 bases in between. Some clones are missing from TCRdb's copy, which holds only in-frame ones; the method was immunoSEQ multiplex PCR. Among 180,000 or so clones, 85% to 95% were seen once, and the ten largest hold 0.95% to 1.3%. This chain joins TRBV10-1 and TRBJ1-2; perhaps TRBD1 as D (5 bases). The receptor's source is an adult who received the MenACWY meningococcal vaccine as a control. The sequenced sample was peripheral blood, obtained 28 days after the second dose of the MenACWY control vaccine. CDR3 protein: CASSEARGDGYTF. The CDR3 DNA reads TGCGCCAGCAGTGAGGCCCGAGGGGACGGCTACACCTTC.